These 3 T cell receptor beta chains originate from one sample sequenced in a study of T-cell memory formation after mild COVID-19. Using its own MiXCR run on the 5' RACE reads, TCRdb lists one record per CDR3 protein. The table has approximately 430,000 distinct CDR3 sequences, about a quarter seen once. Input material: PBMCs or a T cell subset sorted from them (not recorded which). All receptors come from an adult woman who had mild COVID-19 (a few samples of this study predate the infection). Cell type and time point are not known.

The rearrangement uses TRBV19 and TRBJ2-7; TRBD1 agrees at 7 bases. The CDR3 sequence is 15 residues long. Germline CDR1 reads LNHDA; CDR2 reads SQIVND (reference sequence). V was clipped by 5 bases and J by 2 bases; unmatched bases: 9. The CDR3 loop is CASSPRTGGTYEQYF. The CDR3 nucleotides read TGTGCCAGTAGTCCCCGGACAGGAGGTACCTACGAGCAGTACTTC. Variable domain in full (rest from reference TRBV19 and TRBJ2-7): DGGITQSPKYLFRKEGQNVTLSCEQNLNHDAMYWYRQDPGQGLRLIYYSQIVNDFQKGDIAEGYSVSREKKESFPLTVTSAQKNPTAFYLCASSPRTGGTYEQYFGPGTRLTVT.

Only a few counts were recorded for this clonotype. This chain uses TRBV7-8 with TRBJ1-5; weak D call: TRBD1 (5 bases). V dropped 5 bases and J dropped 6 bases, with 17 bases sitting between them. CDR1 is SGHVS, CDR2 FQNEAQ, per germline. The CDR3 is 15 residues long. The CDR3 DNA reads as TGTGCCAGCAGCCAGGGAGGGTGGGGAGGTCAGCCCCAGCATTTT. It translates to CASSQGGWGGQPQHF.

The V call is TRBV2, the J call TRBJ2-7; 7 bases map to TRBD1. V lost 4 bases and J lost 0; bases outside the gene matches: 12. The CDR3 is 17 amino acids. Germline V lookup: CDR1 SNHLY, CDR2 FYNNEI. CDR3 in DNA: TGTGCCAGCAGTGCCGTGATCCTCCGGGACAGCTCCTACGAGCAGTACTTC. Translation gives CASSAVILRDSSYEQYF. Full variable domain (missing parts from reference TRBV2 and TRBJ2-7): EPEVTQTPSHQVTQMGQEVILRCVPISNHLYFYWYRQILGQKVEFLVSFYNNEISEKSEIFDDQFSVERPDGSNFTLKIRSTKLEDSAMYFCASSAVILRDSSYEQYFGPGTRLTVT.